The clone carrying this TCR beta chain is a singleton in its sample. Assay: immunoSEQ multiplex PCR; the TCRdb copy retains only in-frame clones and omits some. The sample has 150,000 to 200,000 clones; roughly 91% are singletons. Per germline, CDR1 SNHLY and CDR2 FYNNEI. The CDR3 is made up of 16 amino acids. V trimming: 6 bases; J trimming: 3 bases; junction bases outside the gene matches: 10. This entry is derived from a study of blood T cell repertoires in COVID-19. This chain uses TRBV2 with TRBJ2-7, with 11 bases identical to TRBD2. The sequenced material came from peripheral blood. The TCR sequence derives from a human donor in a cohort sampled during active COVID-19. The CDR3 DNA reads TGTGCCAGCAGGGGGGGCGGGACTAGCGGTTACTACGAGCAGTACTTC. Residues: CASRGGGTSGYYEQYF. Supplemented by reference TRBV2 and TRBJ2-7, the full variable domain reads EPEVTQTPSHQVTQMGQEVILRCVPISNHLYFYWYRQILGQKVEFLVSFYNNEISEKSEIFDDQFSVERPDGSNFTLKIRSTKLEDSAMYFCASRGGGTSGYYEQYFGPGTRLTVT.